The present entry profiles one T cell receptor beta chain with its context. Its antigen remains unknown. Germline lookup yields CDR1 MNHEY and CDR2 SMNVEV (reference sequence). This CDR3 spans 14 amino acids. Unmatched junction bases numbered 11, after V lost 6 bases and J lost 10 bases. Replicate sorted-subset PCRs were loaded with around 0.2 ug DNA, 30,000 to 35,000 T cell genomes. Assay used: immunoSEQ multiplex PCR; TCRdb lists only in-frame clones, some missing. The sample carries hundreds of thousands of clones, 90% to 95% recorded once. This sample stems from a study of shared clonotypes between healthy human individuals. Positively selected for CCR7, the CD45RO-negative cells used as naive CD8 cells excluded terminally differentiated effector memory CD45RA+ cells. Study results and caveats: Read depth was anticipated to influence clonotype sharing among donors.

The chain has TRBV27 and TRBJ1-1; 10 bases are shared with TRBD1. This TCR was recovered from a woman aged 25 to 39 in good health. Sequenced input: naive CD8+ T cells sorted from blood. The CDR3 is CASRGRDRGTGAFF. CDR3 DNA: TGTGCCAGCAGGGGCCGGGACAGGGGTACCGGAGCTTTCTTT.